Listed below are T cell receptor beta chains from one sample, sequenced in a study of T cells after yellow fever vaccination. TCRdb passed the 5' RACE reads through MiXCR, listing each CDR3 protein once. Among 150,000 to 200,000 distinct CDR3 sequences listed, roughly 9.6% were seen once. The sample was CD8+ T cells sorted from PBMCs, taken 15 days after the yellow fever booster vaccination. Receptor source: a man between 18 and 29 years old who received the YFV17D yellow fever vaccine. Both conserved end residues are part of each CDR3. Each record gives: J gene, V gene, D gene, clone size, CDR3 protein, CDR3 DNA. A D gene is named only where the DNA matches it firmly. Clone size, where shown, is once, few, many, or a class for clones that have expanded.

TRBJ1-2 TRBV7-8 . many CASSLTGTYYTF TGTGCCAGCAGCTTAACAGGAACATACTACACCTTC
TRBJ2-3 TRBV4-1 . many CASSERGSRLDTQYF TGCGCCAGCAGCGAAAGGGGGTCTAGGTTGGATACGCAGTATTTT
TRBJ1-5 TRBV7-9 . few CASSLGVASNQPQHF TGTGCCAGCAGCTTAGGGGTCGCTAGCAATCAGCCCCAGCATTTT
TRBJ2-3 TRBV4-1 . . CASLGRGHTDTQYF TGCGCCAGCTTGGGCCGGGGGCACACAGATACGCAGTATTTT
TRBJ2-5 TRBV7-9 . many CASSFVETQYF TGTGCCAGCAGCTTTGTGGAGACCCAGTACTTC
TRBJ2-1 TRBV4-2 . . CASSLRGSGASYNEQFF TGTGCCAGCAGCTTACGAGGTTCGGGCGCGTCCTACAATGAGCAGTTCTTC
TRBJ2-5 TRBV7-9 . few CASSLYVQETQYF TGTGCCAGCAGCTTGTATGTTCAAGAGACCCAGTACTTC
TRBJ1-5 TRBV9 . . CASSVVSPSLLNQPQHF TGTGCCAGCAGCGTAGTCTCCCCGAGCCTCCTCAATCAGCCCCAGCATTTT
TRBJ2-7 TRBV29-1 TRBD1 few CSVPGQGFNEQYF TGCAGCGTTCCGGGACAGGGGTTCAACGAGCAGTACTTC
TRBJ2-3 TRBV7-6 . many CASSRSTDTQYF TGTGCCAGCAGCCGGAGCACAGATACGCAGTATTTT
TRBJ2-1 TRBV7-2 . . CASSESSYNEQFF TGTGCCAGCAGCGAGAGCTCCTACAATGAGCAGTTCTTC
TRBJ2-7 TRBV5-1 . many CASSLTSTYEQYF TGCGCCAGCAGCTTGACTAGTACCTACGAGCAGTACTTC
TRBJ2-3 TRBV5-6 TRBD2 few CASSSRGGSTDTQYF TGTGCCAGCAGCTCTCGGGGGGGCTCGACAGATACGCAGTATTTT
TRBJ1-2 TRBV5-4 . once CASTFFEEGAGGYTF TGTGCCAGCACCTTCTTTGAGGAGGGAGCGGGCGGCTACACCTTC
TRBJ2-4 TRBV24-1 . few CATSDKGENIQYF TGTGCCACCAGTGATAAAGGGGAGAACATTCAGTACTTC
TRBJ2-7 TRBV4-1 TRBD1 . CASSPMGQGVAEQYF TGCGCCAGCAGTCCAATGGGACAGGGGGTTGCGGAGCAGTACTTC
TRBJ2-2 TRBV7-3 . . CASSSPLGTGIGELFF TGTGCCAGCAGCTCGCCTTTAGGGACCGGCATCGGGGAGCTGTTTTTT